Shown below are 26 T cell receptor beta chains from a single sample sequenced in a study of T-cell reconstitution after alpha-beta-depleted transplantation in children. Construction of the TCRbeta library involved unique molecular identifiers. MiXCR, applied by TCRdb to the PCR reads, yields one record per CDR3 protein. The table has just over 70,000 distinct CDR3 sequences, roughly 6.6% seen once. The sample in question was PBMCs from the stem cell graft donor, obtained from the stem cell graft. The receptors come from a human donor who donated a stem cell graft to a child with acute lymphoblastic leukemia.

This clonotype appeared many times. The genes are TRBV7-9 and TRBJ1-1; 7 nucleotides align to TRBD1. CDR1 and CDR2 (germline): SEHNR, FQNEAQ (reference sequence). Germline trimming cut 7 bases from V and 0 bases from J; bases unmatched to any gene: 8. The CDR3 runs 15 residues. The CDR3: CASTHRGLMNTEAFF. The CDR3 DNA sequence: TGTGCCAGCACCCATAGGGGGCTCATGAACACTGAAGCTTTCTTT.

The chain is built from TRBV19 and TRBJ1-6; 7 nucleotides line up with TRBD1. J was trimmed by 2 bases and V by 6 bases; bases with no gene match: 10. This CDR3 spans 17 amino acids. Germline CDR1 is LNHDA and CDR2 is SQIVND (reference sequence). CDR3 loop: CASRSFPGQTYNSPLHF. For the CDR3, the DNA is TGTGCCAGTAGAAGTTTTCCGGGACAGACCTATAATTCACCCCTCCACTTT.

This clonotype has just a few counts. The chain recombines TRBV5-1 with TRBJ2-1; D remains ambiguous. The CDR3 contains 15 residues. V shed 4 bases and J shed 2 bases, with 13 bases lying between them. Germline CDR1 reads SGHRS; CDR2 reads YFSETQ. CDR3 in DNA: TGCGCCAGCAGCCCTCCGACCTTTGCCTACAATGAGCAGTTCTTC. Translating gives CASSPPTFAYNEQFF.

At least ten counts were recorded for this clonotype. The V call is TRBV5-1, the J call TRBJ2-1, with a tentative D call TRBD2 (7 bases). The germline gives CDR1 SGHRS, CDR2 YFSETQ. The CDR3 consists of 18 residues. V was trimmed by 4 bases and J by 0 bases, leaving 20 bases between them. CDR3 coding DNA: TGCGCCAGCAGCGGTGGTACGAGCGGGACATCCTCCTACAATGAGCAGTTCTTC. This encodes CASSGGTSGTSSYNEQFF.

The chain combines TRBV12-3 or TRBV12-4 with TRBJ2-1; D might be TRBD1 or TRBD2, each matching 6 bases. Trimming shortened V by 7 bases and J by 5 bases, and 18 bases separated the two germline ends. This CDR3 region has 15 residues. CDR3: CASIEGGNSHNEQFF. CDR3 nucleotide sequence: TGTGCCAGCATCGAAGGGGGGAATTCTCACAATGAGCAGTTCTTC.

This clonotype was seen many times. The rearrangement links TRBV19 to TRBJ2-1; 7 bases are a match to TRBD1. The V segment lost 4 bases and the J segment 4 bases; nucleotides outside the gene matches: 1. Germline V gene data show CDR1 as LNHDA and CDR2 as SQIVND (reference sequence). The CDR3 runs to 13 residues. The CDR3 protein is CASSTGQYNEQFF. The CDR3 DNA reads TGTGCCAGTAGTACGGGACAGTACAATGAGCAGTTCTTC.

This clonotype has only one observation. The rearrangement links TRBV29-1 to TRBJ2-5; D is undetermined. The germline V and J ends were trimmed by 7 bases and 1 base, with 13 bases remaining between them. The CDR3 extends over 13 amino acids. Germline values: CDR1 SQVTM, CDR2 ANQGSEA. The CDR3 here is CSAKGRFQETQYF. CDR3 DNA: TGCAGCGCAAAGGGCAGATTCCAAGAGACCCAGTACTTC.

This clonotype was detected ten times or more. The chain couples TRBV9 to TRBJ1-5; D gene uncertain. V lost 0 bases and J 2 bases, leaving 6 bases between the germline ends. Germline V gene data show CDR1 as SGDLS and CDR2 as YYNGEE. The CDR3 loop spans 14 amino acids. The CDR3: CASSVEAGNQPQHF. CDR3 in DNA: TGTGCCAGCAGCGTAGAGGCAGGCAATCAGCCCCAGCATTTT.

This clonotype was seen many times. The chain couples TRBV12-3 or TRBV12-4 to TRBJ2-7, with 11 positions matching TRBD1. The CDR3 contains 12 residues. With V trimmed by 5 bases and J by 12 bases, 6 bases remained unmatched. The CDR3 reads CASSAGQGVRYF. The DNA for the CDR3 is TGTGCCAGCAGTGCGGGACAGGGGGTACGGTACTTC.

The chain carries TRBV20-1 and TRBJ2-1; 7 bases align to TRBD1. The CDR3 sequence is 12 residues long. Germline CDR1 reads DFQATT; CDR2 reads SNEGSKA (reference sequence). V was clipped by 8 bases and J by 9 bases; unmatched bases: 10. The CDR3 sequence is CSKRQGVGEQFF. The CDR3 bases are TGCAGTAAAAGGCAGGGGGTCGGTGAGCAGTTCTTC.

This clonotype was seen repeatedly, ten times or more. V is TRBV7-8 and J is TRBJ1-6; 7 bases align to TRBD1. The length of the CDR3 is 17 residues. V shed 5 bases and J 6 bases; nucleotides not matched to a gene: 13. Germline loops: CDR1 SGHVS, CDR2 FQNEAQ. The CDR3 DNA follows: TGTGCCAGCAGCCCCCACCGGACAGGCCGAAGTAATTCACCCCTCCACTTT. This codes for CASSPHRTGRSNSPLHF.

This clonotype was counted between two and nine times. The chain uses TRBV28 and TRBJ2-7; the D gene could be TRBD1 or TRBD2 (7 bases each). CDR3 length: 15 amino acids. The germline CDR1 and CDR2 sequences are MDHEN and SYDVKM. V lost 6 bases and J lost 4, with 19 bases in between. CDR3 bases: TGTGCCAGCAGACTCAAAGGGGGCGGGGGTTACGAGCAGTACTTC. Translation gives CASRLKGGGGYEQYF.

V is TRBV12-3 or TRBV12-4 and J is TRBJ2-5, with 7 positions matching TRBD1. V lost 2 bases and J lost 0; bases outside the gene matches: 3. The CDR3 is 15 amino acids. CDR3 sequence reads: CASSLLGTDQETQYF. The CDR3 DNA follows: TGTGCCAGCAGTTTACTCGGGACAGACCAAGAGACCCAGTACTTC.

This clonotype was seen a few times. The rearrangement uses TRBV7-2 and TRBJ1-5, with D hard to call. Trimming shortened V by 5 bases and J by 7 bases, and 18 bases separated the two germline ends. The CDR3 has 15 amino acids. From germline, CDR1 is SGHTA and CDR2 FQGNSA. Written as DNA, the CDR3 is TGTGCCAGCAGCCCCAGCGGGATGGTTCAACAGCCCCAGCATTTT. This gives the protein CASSPSGMVQQPQHF. Drawing the rest from reference TRBV7-2 and TRBJ1-5, the complete variable domain is GAGVSQSPSNKVTEKGKDVELRCDPISGHTALYWYRQSLGQGLEFLIYFQGNSAPDKSGLPSDRFSAERTGGSVSTLTIQRTQQEDSAVYLCASSPSGMVQQPQHFGDGTRLSIL.

Only a few counts were recorded for this clonotype. The CDR3 region has the DNA TGTGCCAGCAGCCGGGACTCTTACACAGATACGCAGTATTTT. Translated: CASSRDSYTDTQYF. The rearrangement uses TRBV28 and TRBJ2-3, with D maybe TRBD2 (6 bases). CDR3 length: 14 amino acids. V was shortened by 6 bases and J by 2 bases, with 12 bases between the two germline ends. Germline CDR1 and CDR2: MDHEN and SYDVKM. Complete variable domain (other parts from reference TRBV28 and TRBJ2-3): DVKVTQSSRYLVKRTGEKVFLECVQDMDHENMFWYRQDPGLGLRLIYFSYDVKMKEKGDIPEGYSVSREKKERFSLILESASTNQTSMYLCASSRDSYTDTQYFGPGTRLTVL.

This clonotype was recorded at least ten times. V gene TRBV20-1 combines with J gene TRBJ2-2; D gene uncertain. Trimming cost V 1 base and J 0 bases, with 3 bases left between them. CDR1 DFQATT and CDR2 SNEGSKA come from the germline V gene (reference sequence). The CDR3 contains 13 residues. The CDR3 spells CSARAPNTGELFF. CDR3 coding DNA: TGCAGTGCTAGAGCCCCGAACACCGGGGAGCTGTTTTTT.

The sample holds many counts of this clonotype. The chain carries TRBV6-5 and TRBJ1-1; 8 bases align to TRBD1. Trimming removed 7 bases from V and 1 base from J; junction bases left unmatched: 5. The V gene's germline CDR1 is MNHEY and CDR2 SVGAGI. CDR3 size: 14 residues. This CDR3 reads CASTLGQGNTEAFF. The DNA of the CDR3 is TGTGCCAGCACCTTAGGACAGGGGAACACTGAAGCTTTCTTT.

This clonotype was seen ten or more times. The rearrangement joins TRBV6-1 to TRBJ1-5; 7 positions match TRBD1. Looked up from germline, CDR1 is MNHNS and CDR2 is SASEGT. CDR3 length equals 15 residues. J was trimmed by 5 bases and V by 2 bases; bases with no gene match: 6. The CDR3 DNA sequence: TGTGCCAGCAGTGAACTTACAGGGGAGTATCAGCCCCAGCATTTT. As protein: CASSELTGEYQPQHF.

This clonotype was detected ten times or more. J is TRBJ2-7 and V is TRBV5-1, with 13 positions matching TRBD2. The length of the CDR3 is 16 residues. Looked up from germline, CDR1 is SGHRS and CDR2 is YFSETQ. After removal of 4 bases from V and 0 bases from J, the junction contained 4 bases not matched to a gene. The CDR3: CASSPGLAGLSYEQYF. The DNA of the CDR3 is TGCGCCAGCAGCCCGGGACTAGCGGGACTCTCCTACGAGCAGTACTTC.

This clonotype appeared a few times. The rearrangement uses TRBV19 and TRBJ2-7; 7 nucleotides line up with TRBD1. The CDR3 has 14 amino acids. Germline values: CDR1 LNHDA, CDR2 SQIVND (reference sequence). The junction had 4 bases not matched to a gene; V was cut back by 5 bases and J by 0 bases. CDR3 sequence (DNA): TGTGCCAGTAGTTGGGGACAGTCCTCCTACGAGCAGTACTTC. It translates to CASSWGQSSYEQYF.

This clonotype was counted ten times or more. In DNA form, the CDR3 reads TGCGCCAGCAGCCAAGATCGAGTGATCGGGGAGCTGTTTTTT. It codes for CASSQDRVIGELFF. The J gene is TRBJ2-2, the V gene TRBV4-1; D call uncertain. The length of the CDR3 is 14 residues. Germline V CDR1 and CDR2: MGHRA, YSYEKL. V shed 0 bases and J shed 7 bases, with 9 bases lying between them.

This clonotype was recorded a few times. The chain has TRBV12-3 or TRBV12-4 and TRBJ2-2; 14 bases agree with TRBD2. J lost 2 bases, V lost 6 bases, and 5 bases had no gene match. The CDR3 runs 17 residues. In DNA, the CDR3 is TGTGCCAGCAGCCCGGGACTAGCGGGGGTAAACACCGGGGAGCTGTTTTTT. This codes for CASSPGLAGVNTGELFF.

This clonotype has a single count. This chain joins TRBV3-1 and TRBJ2-1, with TRBD2 identical over 8 bases. Germline CDR1 is LGHDT and CDR2 is YNNKEL (reference sequence). This CDR3 is 11 amino acids long. V lost 5 bases to trimming and J lost 15 bases; unmatched junction nucleotides: 6. Written as DNA, the CDR3 is TGTGCCAGCAGCACCGGGACTAGACGGTTCTTC. It yields the protein CASSTGTRRFF.

This clonotype appeared many times. The chain carries TRBV5-1 and TRBJ1-1; D gene unclear. The germline V gene has CDR1 SGHRS and CDR2 YFSETQ. Trimming shortened V by 4 bases and J by 1 base, and 14 bases separated the two germline ends. The CDR3 is 15 amino acids. The DNA of the CDR3 is TGCGCCAGCAGCGACTCGTGGGGATCGAACACTGAAGCTTTCTTT. Protein product: CASSDSWGSNTEAFF.

This clonotype has more than one count but fewer than ten. The chain is built from TRBV11-1 and TRBJ2-2; tentatively, D is TRBD1 (6 bases). The V gene's germline CDR1 is SGHAT and CDR2 FQDESV (reference sequence). This CDR3 comprises 12 residues. Between the trimmed V and J ends, which lost 5 bases and 14 bases, there was a span of 15 bases. CDR3 nucleotide sequence: TGTGCCAGCAGCCCCGGGACATTCCCCCTGTTTTTT. This sequence encodes CASSPGTFPLFF.

The chain employs TRBV11-3 and TRBJ1-6; D remains ambiguous. The CDR3 consists of 14 residues. V was trimmed by 3 bases and J by 9 bases, leaving 12 bases between them. Germline V gene sequence: CDR1 SGHNT, CDR2 YENEEA. The CDR3 here is CASSFGLEGSPLHF. The CDR3 DNA sequence: TGTGCCAGCAGCTTCGGCCTCGAGGGTTCACCCCTCCACTTT. Full variable domain (missing parts from reference TRBV11-3 and TRBJ1-6): EAGVVQSPRYKIIEKKQPVAFWCNPISGHNTLYWYLQNLGQGPELLIRYENEEAVDDSQLPKDRFSAERLKGVDSTLKIQPAELGDSAVYLCASSFGLEGSPLHFGNGTRLTVT.